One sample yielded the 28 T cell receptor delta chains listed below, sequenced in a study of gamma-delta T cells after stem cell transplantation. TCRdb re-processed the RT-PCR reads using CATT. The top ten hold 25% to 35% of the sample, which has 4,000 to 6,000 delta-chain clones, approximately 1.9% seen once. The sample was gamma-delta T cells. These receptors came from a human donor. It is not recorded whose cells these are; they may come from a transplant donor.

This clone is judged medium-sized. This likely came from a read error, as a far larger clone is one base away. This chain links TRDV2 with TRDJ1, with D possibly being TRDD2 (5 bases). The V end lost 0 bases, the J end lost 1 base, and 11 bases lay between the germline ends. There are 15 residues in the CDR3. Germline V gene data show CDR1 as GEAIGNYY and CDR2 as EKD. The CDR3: CACDTIGLRTDKLIF. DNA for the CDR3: TGTGCCTGTGACACCATTGGCCTTCGCACCGATAAACTCATCTTT.

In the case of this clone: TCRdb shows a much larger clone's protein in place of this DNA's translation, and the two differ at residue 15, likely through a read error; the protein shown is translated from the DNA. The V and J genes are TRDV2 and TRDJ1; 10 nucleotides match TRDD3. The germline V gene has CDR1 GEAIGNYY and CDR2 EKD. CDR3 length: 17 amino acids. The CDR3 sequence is CACDTVTGGLRTDKPIF. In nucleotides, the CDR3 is TGTGCCTGTGACACCGTCACTGGGGGATTACGCACCGATAAACCCATCTTT.

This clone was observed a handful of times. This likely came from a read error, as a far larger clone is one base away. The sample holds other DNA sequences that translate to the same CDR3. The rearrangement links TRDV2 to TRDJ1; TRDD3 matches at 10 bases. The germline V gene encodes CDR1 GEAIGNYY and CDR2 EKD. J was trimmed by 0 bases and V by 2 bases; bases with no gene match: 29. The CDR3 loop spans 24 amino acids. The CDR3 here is CACDSLLGDRGGIQGERYTDKLIF. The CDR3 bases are TGTGCCTGTGACAGCCTCCTGGGGGATAGGGGGGGGATACAGGGCGAAAGATACACCGATAAACTCATCTTT.

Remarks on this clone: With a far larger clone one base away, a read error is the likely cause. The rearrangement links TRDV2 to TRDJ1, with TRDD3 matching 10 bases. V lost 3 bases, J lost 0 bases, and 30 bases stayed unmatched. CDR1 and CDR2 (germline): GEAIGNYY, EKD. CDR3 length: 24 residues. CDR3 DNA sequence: TGTGCCTGTGACGGCCTCCTGGGGGATAGGGGGGGGATACAGGGCGAAAGGTACACCGATAAACTCATCTTT. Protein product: CACDGLLGDRGGIQGERYTDKLIF.

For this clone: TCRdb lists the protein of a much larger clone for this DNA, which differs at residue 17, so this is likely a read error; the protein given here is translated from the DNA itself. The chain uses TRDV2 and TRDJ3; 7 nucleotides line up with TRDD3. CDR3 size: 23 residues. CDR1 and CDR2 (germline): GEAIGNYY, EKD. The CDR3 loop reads CACDPAVSRTGDPSSWGTRQMFF. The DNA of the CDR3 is TGTGCCTGTGACCCGGCAGTTTCGCGTACTGGGGACCCAAGCTCCTGGGGCACCCGACAGATGTTTTTC.

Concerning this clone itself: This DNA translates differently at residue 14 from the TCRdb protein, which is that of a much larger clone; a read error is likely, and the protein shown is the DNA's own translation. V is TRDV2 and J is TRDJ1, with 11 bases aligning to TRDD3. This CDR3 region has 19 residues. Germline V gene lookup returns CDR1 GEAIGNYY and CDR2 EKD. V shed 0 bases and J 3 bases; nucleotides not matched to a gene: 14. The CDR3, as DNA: TGTGCCTGTGACACCGTTGGTGGGGGATACGCGGAGTACTCCGATAAACTCATCTTT. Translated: CACDTVGGGYAEYSDKLIF.

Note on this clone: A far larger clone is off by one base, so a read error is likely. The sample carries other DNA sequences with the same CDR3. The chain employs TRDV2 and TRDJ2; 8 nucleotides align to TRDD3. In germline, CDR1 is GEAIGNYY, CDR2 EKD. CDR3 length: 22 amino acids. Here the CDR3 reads CACDTVVSRSGIPLELTAQLFF. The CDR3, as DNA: TGTGCCTGTGACACCGTTGTGTCCCGGTCGGGGATACCCCTGGAGTTGACAGCACAGCTCTTCTTT.

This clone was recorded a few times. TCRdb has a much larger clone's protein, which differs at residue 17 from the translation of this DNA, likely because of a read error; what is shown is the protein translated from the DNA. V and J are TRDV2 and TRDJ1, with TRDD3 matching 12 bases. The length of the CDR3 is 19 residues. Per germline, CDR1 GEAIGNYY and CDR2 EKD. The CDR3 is CACDTVAILGDTKPDKPIF. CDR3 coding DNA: TGTGCCTGTGACACCGTGGCTATACTGGGGGATACTAAGCCCGATAAACCCATCTTT.

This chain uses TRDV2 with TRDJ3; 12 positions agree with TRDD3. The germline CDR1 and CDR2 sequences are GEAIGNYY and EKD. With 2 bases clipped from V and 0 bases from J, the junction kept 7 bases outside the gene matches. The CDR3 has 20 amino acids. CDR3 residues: CACDKAGGYDGSWDTRQMFF. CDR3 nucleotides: TGTGCCTGTGACAAGGCTGGGGGATACGATGGCTCCTGGGACACCCGACAGATGTTTTTC.

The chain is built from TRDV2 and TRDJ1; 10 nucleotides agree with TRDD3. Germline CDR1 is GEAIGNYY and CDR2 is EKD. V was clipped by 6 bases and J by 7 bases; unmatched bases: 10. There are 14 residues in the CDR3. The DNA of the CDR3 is TGTGCCTGTCTTCTACTGGGGGATCGAGGTAAACTCATCTTT. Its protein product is CACLLLGDRGKLIF.

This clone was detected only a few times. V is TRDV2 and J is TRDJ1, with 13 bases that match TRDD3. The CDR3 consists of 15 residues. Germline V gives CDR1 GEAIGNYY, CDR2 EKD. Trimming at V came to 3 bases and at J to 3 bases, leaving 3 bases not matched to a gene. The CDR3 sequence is CACDVLGDTADKLIF. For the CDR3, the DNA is TGTGCCTGTGACGTACTGGGGGATACGGCCGATAAACTCATCTTT.

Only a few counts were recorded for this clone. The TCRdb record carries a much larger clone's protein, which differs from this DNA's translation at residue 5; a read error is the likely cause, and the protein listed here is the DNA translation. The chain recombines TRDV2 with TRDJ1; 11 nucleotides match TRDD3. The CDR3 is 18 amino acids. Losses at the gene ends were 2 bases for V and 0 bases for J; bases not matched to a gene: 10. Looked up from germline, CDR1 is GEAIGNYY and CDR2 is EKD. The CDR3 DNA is TGTGCCTGTGACAATGTACTGGGGGATAAGGGGGACACCGATAAACTCATCTTT. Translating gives CACDNVLGDKGDTDKLIF.

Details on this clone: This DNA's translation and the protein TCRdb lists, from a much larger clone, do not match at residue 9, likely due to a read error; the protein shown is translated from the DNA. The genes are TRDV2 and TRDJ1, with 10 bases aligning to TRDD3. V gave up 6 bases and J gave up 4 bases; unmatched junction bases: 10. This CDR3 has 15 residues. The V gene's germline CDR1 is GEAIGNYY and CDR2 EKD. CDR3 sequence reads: CACLLLGDEGDKLIF. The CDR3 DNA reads TGTGCCTGTCTTCTACTGGGGGATGAGGGCGATAAACTCATCTTT.

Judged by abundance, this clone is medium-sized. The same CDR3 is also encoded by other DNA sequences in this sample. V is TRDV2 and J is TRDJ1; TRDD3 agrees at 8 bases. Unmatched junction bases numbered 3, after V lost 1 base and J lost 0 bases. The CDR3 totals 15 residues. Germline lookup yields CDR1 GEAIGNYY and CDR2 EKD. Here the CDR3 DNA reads TGTGCCTGTGACACACTGGGGGTTAACACCGATAAACTCATCTTT. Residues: CACDTLGVNTDKLIF.

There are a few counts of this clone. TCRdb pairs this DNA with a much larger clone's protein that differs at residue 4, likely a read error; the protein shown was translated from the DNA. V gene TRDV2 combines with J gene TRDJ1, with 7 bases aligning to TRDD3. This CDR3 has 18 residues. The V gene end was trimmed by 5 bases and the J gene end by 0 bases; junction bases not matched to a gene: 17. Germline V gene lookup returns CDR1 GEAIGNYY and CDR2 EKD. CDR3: CACVPLTLLGIHTDKLIF. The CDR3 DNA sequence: TGTGCCTGTGTACCTCTAACCTTACTGGGGATCCACACCGATAAACTCATCTTT.

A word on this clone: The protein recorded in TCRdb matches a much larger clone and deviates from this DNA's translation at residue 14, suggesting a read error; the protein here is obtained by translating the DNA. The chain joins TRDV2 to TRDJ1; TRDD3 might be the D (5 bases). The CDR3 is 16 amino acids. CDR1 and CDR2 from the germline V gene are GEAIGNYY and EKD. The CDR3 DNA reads TGTGCCTGTGACATCTTACTCAGGGGAACCACCGATAAATTCATCTTT. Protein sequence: CACDILLRGTTDKFIF.

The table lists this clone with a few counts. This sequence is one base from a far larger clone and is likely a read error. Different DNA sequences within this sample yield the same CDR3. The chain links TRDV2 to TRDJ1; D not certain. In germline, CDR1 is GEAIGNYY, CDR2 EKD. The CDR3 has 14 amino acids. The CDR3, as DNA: TGTGCCTGCGACACTCTCACCCAGACGTCGGAACTCATCTTT. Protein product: CACDTLTQTSELIF.

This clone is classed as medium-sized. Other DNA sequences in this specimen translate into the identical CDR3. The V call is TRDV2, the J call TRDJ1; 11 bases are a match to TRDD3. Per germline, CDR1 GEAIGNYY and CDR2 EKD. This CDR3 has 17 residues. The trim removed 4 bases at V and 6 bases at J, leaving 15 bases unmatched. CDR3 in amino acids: CACEGLRLGDTEHKLIF. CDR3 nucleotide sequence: TGTGCCTGTGAGGGACTACGTCTGGGGGATACAGAACATAAACTCATCTTT.

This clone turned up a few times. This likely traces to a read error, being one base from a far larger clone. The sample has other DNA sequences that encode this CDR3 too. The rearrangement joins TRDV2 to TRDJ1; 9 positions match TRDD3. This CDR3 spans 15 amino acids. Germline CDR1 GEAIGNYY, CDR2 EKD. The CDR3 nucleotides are TGTGCCTGTGACACTCTACTGGGGGACACCGATAAACTCATATTT. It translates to CACDTLLGDTDKLIF.

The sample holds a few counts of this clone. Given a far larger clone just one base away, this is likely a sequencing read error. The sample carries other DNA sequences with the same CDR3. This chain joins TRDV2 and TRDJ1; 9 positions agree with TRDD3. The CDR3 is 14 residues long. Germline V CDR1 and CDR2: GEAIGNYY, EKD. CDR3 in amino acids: CACDFLGDRGKLIF. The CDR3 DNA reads TGCGCCTGTGACTTTCTGGGGGATCGAGGTAAACTCATCTTT.

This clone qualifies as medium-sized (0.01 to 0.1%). The CDR3 protein is CACDTVRPGGYAYSTDKLIF. Here the CDR3 DNA reads TGTGCCTGTGACACTGTTCGTCCTGGGGGATACGCGTATTCAACCGATAAACTCATCTTT. This chain joins TRDV2 and TRDJ1, with 12 nucleotides matching TRDD3. The CDR3 runs to 20 residues. V dropped 1 base and J dropped 2; count of bases not matched to a gene: 16. Germline values: CDR1 GEAIGNYY, CDR2 EKD.

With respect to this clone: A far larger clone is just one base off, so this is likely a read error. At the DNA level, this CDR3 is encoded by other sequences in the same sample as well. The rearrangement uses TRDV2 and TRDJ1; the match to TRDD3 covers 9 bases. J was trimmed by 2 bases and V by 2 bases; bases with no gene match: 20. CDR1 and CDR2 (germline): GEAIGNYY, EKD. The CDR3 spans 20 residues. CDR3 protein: CACDINTGGPWGIYTDKLIF. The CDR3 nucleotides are TGTGCCTGTGACATCAATACTGGGGGACCCTGGGGCATATATACCGATAAACTCATCTTT.

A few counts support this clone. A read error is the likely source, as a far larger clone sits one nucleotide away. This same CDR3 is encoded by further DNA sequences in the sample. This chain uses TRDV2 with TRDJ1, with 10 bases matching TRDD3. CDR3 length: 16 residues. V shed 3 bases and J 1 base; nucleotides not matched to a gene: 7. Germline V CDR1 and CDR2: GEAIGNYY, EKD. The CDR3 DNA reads TGTGCCTGTGACCCCTTACTGGGGGATTCCACCGATAAACTCATCTTT. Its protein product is CACDPLLGDSTDKLIF.

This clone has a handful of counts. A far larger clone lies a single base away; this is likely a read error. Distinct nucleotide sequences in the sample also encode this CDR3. In DNA, the CDR3 is TGTGCCTGTGACACCGTTATTGGGTGGGGAATTTACCCGGCCGATAAACTCATCTTT. This sequence encodes CACDTVIGWGIYPADKLIF. V gene TRDV2 combines with J gene TRDJ1; maybe TRDD3 (5 bases). CDR3 length: 19 residues. Germline V CDR1 and CDR2: GEAIGNYY, EKD. With 0 bases removed from V and 3 bases from J, the gap between germline ends came to 25 bases.

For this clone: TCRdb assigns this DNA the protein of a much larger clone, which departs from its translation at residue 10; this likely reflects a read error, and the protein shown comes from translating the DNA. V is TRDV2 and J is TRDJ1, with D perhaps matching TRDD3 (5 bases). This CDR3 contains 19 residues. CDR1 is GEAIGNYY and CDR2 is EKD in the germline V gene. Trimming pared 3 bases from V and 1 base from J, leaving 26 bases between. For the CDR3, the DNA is TGTGCCTGTGACTTCTTATCCTCTGAGGTCGGGGGCGGCACCGATAAACTCATCTTT. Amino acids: CACDFLSSEVGGGTDKLIF.

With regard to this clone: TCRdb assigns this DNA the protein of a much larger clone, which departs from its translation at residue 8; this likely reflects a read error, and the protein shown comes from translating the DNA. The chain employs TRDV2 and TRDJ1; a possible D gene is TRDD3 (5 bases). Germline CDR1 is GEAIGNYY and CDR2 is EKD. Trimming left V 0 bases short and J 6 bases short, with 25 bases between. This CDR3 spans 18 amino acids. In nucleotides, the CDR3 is TGTGCCTGTGACACCATAGAGCCGGGGGCCTCGGGGGTGAATAAACTCATCTTT. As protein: CACDTIEPGASGVNKLIF.

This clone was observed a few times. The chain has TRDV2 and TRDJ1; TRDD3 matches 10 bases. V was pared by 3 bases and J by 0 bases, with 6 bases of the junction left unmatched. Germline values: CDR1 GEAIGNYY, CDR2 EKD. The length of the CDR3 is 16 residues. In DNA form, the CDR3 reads TGTGCCTGTGACGTACTGGGGGATTCCAACACCGATAAACTCATCTTT. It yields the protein CACDVLGDSNTDKLIF.

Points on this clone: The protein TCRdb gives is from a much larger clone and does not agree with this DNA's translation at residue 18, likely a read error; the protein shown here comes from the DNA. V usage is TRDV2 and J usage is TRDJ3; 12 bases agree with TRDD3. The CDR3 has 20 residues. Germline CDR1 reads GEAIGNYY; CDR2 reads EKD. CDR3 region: CACDTVLGDTISWDTRQVFF. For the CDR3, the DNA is TGTGCCTGTGACACCGTACTGGGGGATACAATCTCCTGGGACACCCGACAGGTGTTTTTC.